These 30 T cell receptor beta chains share one sample of origin, sequenced in a study of Ad26.COV2.S vaccination and SARS-CoV-2 variants. Treatment indicated: around 19 received Ad26.COV2.S at low or high dose, single or two shots; 5 received placebo; per-sample allocation not given. After the first vaccine or placebo injection, samples were drawn on day 63. Repertoires were generated with immunoSEQ multiplex PCR, while TCRdb's copy carries only in-frame clones and drops some. This table has under 400,000 clones, around 87% appearing once. The source material was peripheral blood, sampled in a trial of Ad26.COV2.S vaccine versus placebo. All receptors derive from a person aged 18-65 years who received the Ad26.COV2.S COVID-19 vaccine or a placebo.

This chain connects TRBV6-5 to TRBJ2-2; 11 bases match TRBD1. The CDR3 totals 15 residues. With V trimmed by 6 bases and J by 3 bases, 3 bases remained unmatched. Germline V gene sequence: CDR1 MNHEY, CDR2 SVGAGI. In DNA form, the CDR3 reads TGTGCCAGCAGCGGGACAGGGGGATACACCGGGGAGCTGTTTTTT. Its translation: CASSGTGGYTGELFF.

The chain combines TRBV27 with TRBJ2-3; perhaps TRBD1 as D (6 bases). The CDR3 has 15 amino acids. The V end lost 7 bases, the J end lost 2 bases, and 16 bases lay between the germline ends. Germline values: CDR1 MNHEY, CDR2 SMNVEV (reference sequence). CDR3 amino acids: CASTTGRGITDTQYF. CDR3 DNA sequence: TGTGCCAGCACCACCGGTAGGGGGATCACAGATACGCAGTATTTT.

V and J are TRBV10-3 and TRBJ1-1; tentatively, D is TRBD1 (6 bases). The germline gives CDR1 ENHRY, CDR2 SYGVKD. This CDR3 is built from 13 residues. The ends were cut back, 7 bases at V and 4 bases at J, with 13 bases in the middle. In nucleotides, the CDR3 is TGTGCCATCACGGGACAAGGGGGCACTGAAGCTTTCTTT. The encoded protein is CAITGQGGTEAFF.

The V and J genes are TRBV30 and TRBJ2-3; 7 nucleotides agree with TRBD1. Germline V CDR1 and CDR2: GTSNPN, SVGIG (reference sequence). CDR3 length: 13 residues. V lost 5 bases, J lost 6 bases, and 8 bases stayed unmatched. The CDR3 reads CAWDRVSMDTQYF. The DNA for the CDR3 is TGTGCCTGGGACAGGGTTTCAATGGATACGCAGTATTTT.

Only one count was recorded for this clone. The sample has other DNA sequences that encode this CDR3 too. The V call is TRBV7-6, the J call TRBJ1-1; 8 bases agree with TRBD1. The CDR3 sequence is 15 residues long. V shed 5 bases, J shed 1 base, and the junction held 6 bases outside the gene matches. CDR1 and CDR2 (germline): SGHVS, FNYEAQ. CDR3 sequence: CASSLRTGGNTEAFF. The CDR3 coding sequence is TGTGCCAGCAGCCTAAGAACAGGGGGGAACACTGAAGCTTTCTTT. Using reference TRBV7-6 and TRBJ1-1 for the parts outside the CDR3, the full variable domain is GAGVSQSPRYKVTKRGQDVALRCDPISGHVSLYWYRQALGQGPEFLTYFNYEAQQDKSGLPNDRFSAERPEGSISTLTIQRTEQRDSAMYRCASSLRTGGNTEAFFGQGTRLTVV.

The rearrangement joins TRBV7-3 to TRBJ2-5; 7 bases are shared with TRBD2. V was pared by 2 bases and J by 5 bases, with 2 bases of the junction left unmatched. The CDR3 consists of 13 residues. CDR1 and CDR2 from the germline V gene are SGHTA and FQGTGA. CDR3 protein: CASSLAAGETQYF. In nucleotides, the CDR3 is TGTGCCAGCAGCTTAGCAGCGGGGGAGACCCAGTACTTC.

This rearrangement joins TRBV7-2 to TRBJ2-7; 15 nucleotides line up with TRBD2. The junction had 8 bases not matched to a gene; V was cut back by 4 bases and J by 4 bases. The CDR3 runs to 17 residues. The germline V gene has CDR1 SGHTA and CDR2 FQGNSA. In DNA, the CDR3 is TGTGCCAGCAGCTCGTTCCCGGGACTAGCGGGGGGATACGAGCAGTACTTC. This gives the protein CASSSFPGLAGGYEQYF. Full variable domain (outside the CDR3, taken from reference TRBV7-2 and TRBJ2-7): GAGVSQSPSNKVTEKGKDVELRCDPISGHTALYWYRQSLGQGLEFLIYFQGNSAPDKSGLPSDRFSAERTGGSVSTLTIQRTQQEDSAVYLCASSSFPGLAGGYEQYFGPGTRLTVT.

The rearrangement links TRBV9 to TRBJ2-5, with D hard to call. There are 13 residues in the CDR3. V was shortened by 1 base and J by 5 bases, with 9 bases between the two germline ends. CDR1 is SGDLS, CDR2 YYNGEE, per germline. As DNA, the CDR3 is TGTGCCAGCAGCGTAAGGGATAGGGAGACCCAGTACTTC. Encoded protein: CASSVRDRETQYF.

This rearrangement joins TRBV6-1 to TRBJ1-6; the D is unclear. The CDR3 totals 15 residues. Germline CDR1 and CDR2: MNHNS and SASEGT. Trimming stripped 3 bases from V and 0 bases from J, with 6 bases between. CDR3 residues: CASSDSSSYNSPLHF. As DNA, the CDR3 is TGTGCCAGCAGTGATTCCAGCTCCTATAATTCACCCCTCCACTTT.

This chain connects TRBV24-1 to TRBJ1-1; D is unclear. The germline V gene encodes CDR1 KGHDR and CDR2 SFDVKD. Trimming shortened V by 0 bases and J by 6 bases, and 4 bases separated the two germline ends. The CDR3 covers 12 residues. CDR3 nucleotides: TGTGCCACCAGTGATTTGACATCTGAAGCTTTCTTT. Translating gives CATSDLTSEAFF.

The chain links TRBV6-2 or TRBV6-3 to TRBJ1-1; no definite D call. The CDR3 consists of 17 residues. V shed 5 bases and J shed 0 bases, with 19 bases lying between them. Germline values: CDR1 MNHEY, CDR2 SVGEGT. Here the CDR3 reads CASSLAQPRAMNTEAFF. The CDR3 region has the DNA TGTGCCAGCAGTCTGGCCCAACCACGGGCCATGAACACTGAAGCTTTCTTT.

The CDR3 coding sequence is TGTGCCAGCAGCTTGGCTCCAACAGAGGGGACCTTC. Translating it yields CASSLAPTEGTF. The V gene is TRBV5-6, the J gene TRBJ1-2, with D possibly being TRBD1 (5 bases). CDR3 size: 12 residues. Trimming left V 0 bases short and J 14 bases short, with 14 bases between. Germline V gene data show CDR1 as SGHDT and CDR2 as YYEEEE. The entire variable domain, with the rest obtained from reference TRBV5-6 and TRBJ1-2, is as follows: DAGVTQSPTHLIKTRGQQVTLRCSPKSGHDTVSWYQQALGQGPQFIFQYYEEEERQRGNFPDRFSGHQFPNYSSELNVNALLLGDSALYLCASSLAPTEGTFGSGTRLTVV.

The chain is built from TRBV13 and TRBJ2-3; D unresolved. CDR1 is PRHDT and CDR2 is FYEKMQ in the germline V gene (reference sequence). The CDR3 is 13 amino acids. V shed 4 bases and J shed 4 bases, with 9 bases lying between them. The CDR3 loop reads CASSSRPPDTQYF. The CDR3 DNA reads TGTGCCAGCAGCTCCAGGCCCCCAGATACGCAGTATTTT.

This clone has a count of ten or more. The rearrangement uses TRBV18 and TRBJ1-5, with 7 bases aligning to TRBD1. After removal of 3 bases from V and 4 bases from J, the junction contained 9 bases not matched to a gene. The V gene's germline CDR1 is KGHSH and CDR2 LQKENI. This CDR3 is 16 amino acids long. The CDR3 protein is CASSPSGTAFNQPQHF. Written as DNA, the CDR3 is TGTGCCAGCTCACCCAGCGGGACAGCTTTTAATCAGCCCCAGCATTTT.

This chain connects TRBV3-1 (or the pseudogene TRBV3-2) to TRBJ2-5; D perhaps matches TRBD2 (6 bases). CDR1 and CDR2 (germline): LGHDT, YNNKEL (reference sequence). V was cut by 1 base and J by 5 bases, with 11 bases left in between. The CDR3 is made up of 14 amino acids. CDR3 bases: TGTGCCAGCAGCCAAGCTTACGGGGGTGAGACCCAGTACTTC. It yields the protein CASSQAYGGETQYF.

The chain joins TRBV25-1 to TRBJ1-5; D perhaps matches TRBD1 (5 bases). This CDR3 is built from 13 residues. V was pared by 3 bases and J by 6 bases, with 9 bases between. Germline CDR1 MGHDK, CDR2 SYGVNS. In nucleotides, the CDR3 is TGTGCCAGCAGTGACCAGGGAGGTCAGCCCCAGCATTTT. Residues: CASSDQGGQPQHF.

J is TRBJ1-1 and V is TRBV6-5; unclear D gene. V dropped 7 bases and J dropped 6 bases, with 12 bases sitting between them. This CDR3 spans 12 amino acids. The germline V gene has CDR1 MNHEY and CDR2 SVGAGI. The DNA of the CDR3 is TGTGCCAGCACAGGCCAGGAACCTGAAGCTTTCTTT. Translation gives CASTGQEPEAFF.

V usage is TRBV5-1 and J usage is TRBJ2-1, with D possibly TRBD1 on 6 matching bases. Between the trimmed V and J ends, which lost 5 bases and 7 bases, there was a span of 19 bases. This CDR3 has 15 amino acids. Germline V lookup: CDR1 SGHRS, CDR2 YFSETQ. CDR3 sequence reads: CASRVRTGSGNEQFF. For the CDR3, the DNA is TGCGCCAGCAGGGTGAGAACAGGGTCAGGGAATGAGCAGTTCTTC.

This chain connects TRBV6-6 to TRBJ2-2, with 9 positions matching TRBD1. Germline CDR1 and CDR2: MNHNY and SVGAGI (reference sequence). The CDR3 loop spans 16 amino acids. Trimming cost V 5 bases and J 4 bases; bases outside gene matches: 8. The CDR3 region has the DNA TGTGCCAGCAGTCCCGCTGGACAGGGGAGCACCGGGGAGCTGTTTTTT. Protein: CASSPAGQGSTGELFF.

The chain recombines TRBV11-2 with TRBJ1-1; D gene ambiguous. The V gene lost 0 bases and the J gene lost 6 bases, with 8 bases spanning the gap. Germline loops: CDR1 SGHAT, CDR2 FQNNGV. The CDR3 runs to 13 residues. The CDR3 protein is CASSLDFGPEAFF. DNA for the CDR3: TGTGCCAGCAGCTTAGATTTCGGGCCTGAAGCTTTCTTT.

The chain recombines TRBV2 with TRBJ2-3; TRBD1 or TRBD2 may be the D gene (5 bases each). The CDR3 sequence is 17 residues long. Germline V gives CDR1 SNHLY, CDR2 FYNNEI. The ends were cut back, 6 bases at V and 6 bases at J, with 25 bases in the middle. CDR3 nucleotide sequence: TGTGCCAGCAGCCGCAGCCCGGGGACCCCAGGGTCCGATACGCAGTATTTT. Protein sequence: CASSRSPGTPGSDTQYF.

V and J are TRBV7-2 and TRBJ2-7; no reliable D call. Per the germline V gene, CDR1 is SGHTA and CDR2 is FQGNSA. The ends were cut back, 1 base at V and 5 bases at J, with 12 bases in the middle. CDR3 size: 14 residues. The CDR3 protein is CASSLVSQRHEQYF. The DNA of the CDR3 is TGTGCCAGCAGCTTAGTCTCTCAGAGGCACGAGCAGTACTTC.

J is TRBJ1-4 and V is TRBV7-9; TRBD1 agrees at 7 bases. Per germline, CDR1 SEHNR and CDR2 FQNEAQ (reference sequence). V was clipped by 5 bases and J by 1 base; unmatched bases: 7. The length of the CDR3 is 16 residues. CDR3 in DNA: TGTGCCAGCAGCGTAGGACAGGCGCAAACTAATGAAAAACTGTTTTTT. It encodes CASSVGQAQTNEKLFF.

This chain links TRBV19 with TRBJ1-3; TRBD1 matches at 7 bases. With 6 bases clipped from V and 8 bases from J, the junction kept 7 bases outside the gene matches. This CDR3 is built from 13 residues. Germline CDR1 is LNHDA and CDR2 is SQIVND (reference sequence). CDR3 coding DNA: TGTGCCAGTAGCGAAGACAGGGAGTACACCATATATTTT. It yields the protein CASSEDREYTIYF.

As regards this clone: At one end the junction does not follow the germline gene, possibly because of a read error. In DNA form, the CDR3 reads TGTGCTAGCAGCTTAGTGGGGGGCGCCGTCGATGAGCAGTTCTTC. It specifies CASSLVGGAVDEQFF. V is TRBV7-7 and J is TRBJ2-1; D may correspond to TRBD1 or TRBD2 (6 bases each). The CDR3 runs to 15 residues. Germline V lookup: CDR1 SSHAT, CDR2 FNYEAQ (reference sequence).

The chain links TRBV7-9 to TRBJ1-2; D uncertain. V was clipped by 5 bases and J by 1 base, with 11 bases between them. Germline V CDR1 and CDR2: SEHNR, FQNEAQ (reference sequence). CDR3 size: 14 residues. The CDR3 DNA is TGTGCCAGCAGCGCGGGCGGCCTTAACTATGGCTACACCTTC. It is translated as CASSAGGLNYGYTF.

J is TRBJ2-3 and V is TRBV6-2 or TRBV6-3; D assignment may be TRBD1 or TRBD2 (5 bases each). Trimming stripped 0 bases from V and 2 bases from J, with 12 bases between. Germline V gene data show CDR1 as MNHEY and CDR2 as SVGEGT. The CDR3 runs 16 residues. Written as DNA, the CDR3 is TGTGCCAGCAGTTACTCGGGGGTTTACCACACAGATACGCAGTATTTT. Protein: CASSYSGVYHTDTQYF.

Here the CDR3 reads CASSSPGLTYGYTF. In nucleotides, the CDR3 is TGTGCCAGCAGTTCACCGGGGCTTACTTATGGCTACACCTTC. The chain joins TRBV7-8 to TRBJ1-2; D possibly corresponds to TRBD1 (5 bases). The germline V gene encodes CDR1 SGHVS and CDR2 FQNEAQ. V was cut by 6 bases and J by 5 bases, with 16 bases left in between. This CDR3 is built from 14 residues.

The gene calls are TRBV4-1 and TRBJ2-1; TRBD2 is a possible D gene (5 bases). Germline V gene sequence: CDR1 MGHRA, CDR2 YSYEKL. The V end was cut by 3 bases, the J end by 0 bases, with 12 bases between. The CDR3 contains 16 residues. The CDR3 loop reads CASSHSDWDSYNEQFF. In DNA, the CDR3 is TGCGCCAGCAGCCATAGCGACTGGGACTCCTACAATGAGCAGTTCTTC.

On this clone: Additional DNA sequences in this sample encode the identical CDR3. V gene TRBV4-1 combines with J gene TRBJ1-5; D not resolved. This CDR3 contains 15 residues. The germline V gene encodes CDR1 MGHRA and CDR2 YSYEKL. V lost 0 bases to trimming and J lost 2 bases, with 8 bases between them. The CDR3 DNA is TGCGCCAGCAGCCAAGAAGGGCTGGGCAATCAGCCCCAGCATTTT. Its protein product is CASSQEGLGNQPQHF.